This record covers a single TCR beta chain. Only in-frame clones appear in the TCRdb table, and some are missing; sequencing was by immunoSEQ multiplex PCR. The sample lists tens of thousands of clones, 80% to 95% seen once, with about 2.5% in the top ten. This record comes from a study of T cell changes during pregnancy in multiple sclerosis. Germline values: CDR1 SNHLY, CDR2 FYNNEI. This CDR3 is 12 amino acids long. The trim removed 10 bases at V and 7 bases at J, leaving 7 bases unmatched. Sequencing was performed on peripheral blood, taken in the third trimester of pregnancy. The rearrangement joins TRBV2 to TRBJ2-1, with 7 nucleotides matching TRBD1. This sequence originates from a female donor in good health, enrolled as a control in a pregnancy study. For the CDR3, the DNA is TGTGCCACCCCAGGGGGAAGAAATGAGCAGTTCTTC. Amino acid sequence: CATPGGRNEQFF.